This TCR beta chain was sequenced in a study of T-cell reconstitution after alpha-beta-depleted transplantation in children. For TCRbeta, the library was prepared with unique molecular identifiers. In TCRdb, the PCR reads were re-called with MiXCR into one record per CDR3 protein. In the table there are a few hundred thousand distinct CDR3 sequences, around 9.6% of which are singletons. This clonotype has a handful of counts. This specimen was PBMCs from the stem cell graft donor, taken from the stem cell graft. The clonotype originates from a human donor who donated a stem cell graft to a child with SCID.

For the CDR3, the DNA is TGTGCCAGCAGAGGAACGAACTACGAGCAGTACTTC. This encodes CASRGTNYEQYF. J is TRBJ2-7 and V is TRBV2; D remains ambiguous. Looked up from germline, CDR1 is SNHLY and CDR2 is FYNNEI. Trimming removed 6 bases at V and 3 bases at J, with 9 bases between. This CDR3 contains 12 residues.